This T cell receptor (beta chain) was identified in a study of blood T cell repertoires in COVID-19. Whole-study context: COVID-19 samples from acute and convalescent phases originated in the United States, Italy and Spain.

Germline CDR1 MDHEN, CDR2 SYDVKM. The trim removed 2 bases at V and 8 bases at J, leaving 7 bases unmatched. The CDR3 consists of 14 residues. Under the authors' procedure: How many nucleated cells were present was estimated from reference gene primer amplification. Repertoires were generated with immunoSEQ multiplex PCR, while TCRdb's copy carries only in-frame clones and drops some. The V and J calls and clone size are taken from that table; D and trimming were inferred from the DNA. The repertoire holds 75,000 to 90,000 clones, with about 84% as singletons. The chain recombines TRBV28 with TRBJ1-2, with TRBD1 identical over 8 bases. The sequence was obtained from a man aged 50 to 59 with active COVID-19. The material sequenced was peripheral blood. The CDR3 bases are TGTGCCAGCAGTTTAAGCGACAGGGGTAACGGCTACACCTTC. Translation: CASSLSDRGNGYTF.